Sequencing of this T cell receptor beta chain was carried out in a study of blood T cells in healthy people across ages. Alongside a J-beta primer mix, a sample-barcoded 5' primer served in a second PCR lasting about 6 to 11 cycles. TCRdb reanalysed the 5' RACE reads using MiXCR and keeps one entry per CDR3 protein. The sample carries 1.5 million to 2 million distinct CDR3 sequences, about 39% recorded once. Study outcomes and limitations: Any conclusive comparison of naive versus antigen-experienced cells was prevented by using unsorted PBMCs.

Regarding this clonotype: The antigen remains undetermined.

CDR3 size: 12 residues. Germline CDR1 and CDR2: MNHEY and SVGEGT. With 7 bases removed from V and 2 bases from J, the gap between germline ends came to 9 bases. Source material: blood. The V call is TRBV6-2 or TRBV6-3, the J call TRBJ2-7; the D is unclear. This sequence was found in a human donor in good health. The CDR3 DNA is TGTGCCAGCACCAAGAACCCCTACGAGCAGTACTTC. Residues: CASTKNPYEQYF.